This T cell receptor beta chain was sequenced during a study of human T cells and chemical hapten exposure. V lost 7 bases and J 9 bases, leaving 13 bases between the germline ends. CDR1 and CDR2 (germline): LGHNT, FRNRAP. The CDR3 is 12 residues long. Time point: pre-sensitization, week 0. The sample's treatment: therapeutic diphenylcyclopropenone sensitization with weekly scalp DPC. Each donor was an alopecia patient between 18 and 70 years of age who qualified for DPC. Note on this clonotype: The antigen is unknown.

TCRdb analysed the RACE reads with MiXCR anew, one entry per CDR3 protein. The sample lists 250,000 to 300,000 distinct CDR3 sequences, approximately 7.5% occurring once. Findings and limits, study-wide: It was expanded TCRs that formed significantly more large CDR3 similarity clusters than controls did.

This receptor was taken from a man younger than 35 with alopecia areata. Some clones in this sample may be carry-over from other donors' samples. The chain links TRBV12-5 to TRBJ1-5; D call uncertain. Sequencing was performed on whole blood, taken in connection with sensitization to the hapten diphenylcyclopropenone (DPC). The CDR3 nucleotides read TGTGCTAGTGATATCGACTCCGGGCCCCAGCATTTT. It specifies CASDIDSGPQHF.